This T cell receptor (beta chain) was sequenced in a study of T cell repertoires in cytomegalovirus infection. Across the whole study: Both CMV infection and a matching HLA type were indicated by public TCR beta signatures.

Study-level findings and limits: Cumulative public TCR beta family frequency identified carriers of CMV plus the relevant HLA. HLA-C-restricted CMV clonotypes gave the most frequent clonotype in two of eight donors.

TCRdb re-called the reads through MiXCR, storing one row per CDR3 protein. The sample yields 130,000 or so distinct CDR3 sequences, 5.5% to 8% seen once. The sample holds a few counts of this clonotype. Its antigen is unidentified. The TCR was taken from a human donor in good health (CMV status not recorded). Some clones in this sample may be carry-over from other donors' samples. The sequenced material came from PBMCs.

Here the CDR3 reads CASSSRQERSLHF. The CDR3 nucleotides are TGTGCCAGCAGCTCTCGACAGGAGCGATCCCTCCACTTT. The rearrangement uses TRBV7-2 and TRBJ1-6; possibly TRBD1 for D (6 bases). The germline V gene encodes CDR1 SGHTA and CDR2 FQGNSA. The CDR3 extends over 13 amino acids. Trimming took off 4 bases at V and 14 bases at J, with 15 bases between the two ends.